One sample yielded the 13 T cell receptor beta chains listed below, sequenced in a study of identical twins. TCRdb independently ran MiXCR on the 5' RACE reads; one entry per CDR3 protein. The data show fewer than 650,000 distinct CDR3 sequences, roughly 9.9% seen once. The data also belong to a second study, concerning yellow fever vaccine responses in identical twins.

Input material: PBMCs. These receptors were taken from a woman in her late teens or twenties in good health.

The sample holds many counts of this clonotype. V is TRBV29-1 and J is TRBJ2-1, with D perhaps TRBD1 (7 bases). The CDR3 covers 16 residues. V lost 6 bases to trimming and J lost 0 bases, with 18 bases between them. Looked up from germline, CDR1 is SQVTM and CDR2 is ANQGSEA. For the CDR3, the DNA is TGCAGCGTCAGGGGGAGGCGGGGCAGCTCCTACAATGAGCAGTTCTTC. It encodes CSVRGRRGSSYNEQFF.

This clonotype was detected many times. For the CDR3, the DNA is TGTGCCAGCAGTTTATCTAGCGGGGAATACTACAATGAGCAGTTCTTC. Translation gives CASSLSSGEYYNEQFF. The V and J genes are TRBV27 and TRBJ2-1, with 8 positions matching TRBD2. This CDR3 region has 16 residues. In germline, CDR1 is MNHEY, CDR2 SMNVEV (reference sequence). Losses at the gene ends were 0 bases for V and 3 bases for J; bases not matched to a gene: 4.

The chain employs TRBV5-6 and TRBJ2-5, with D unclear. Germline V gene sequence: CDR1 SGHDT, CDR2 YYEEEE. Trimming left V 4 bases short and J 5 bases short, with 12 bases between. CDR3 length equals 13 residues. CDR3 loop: CASSPDSGETQYF. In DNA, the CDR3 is TGTGCCAGCAGCCCCGACTCGGGTGAGACCCAGTACTTC. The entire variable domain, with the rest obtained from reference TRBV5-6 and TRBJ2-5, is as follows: DAGVTQSPTHLIKTRGQQVTLRCSPKSGHDTVSWYQQALGQGPQFIFQYYEEEERQRGNFPDRFSGHQFPNYSSELNVNALLLGDSALYLCASSPDSGETQYFGPGTRLLVL.

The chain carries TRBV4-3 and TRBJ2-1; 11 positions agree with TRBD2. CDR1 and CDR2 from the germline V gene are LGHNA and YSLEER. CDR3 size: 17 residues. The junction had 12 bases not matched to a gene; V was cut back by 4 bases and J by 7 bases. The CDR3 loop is CASSPGLAGGPGNEQFF. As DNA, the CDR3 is TGCGCCAGCAGCCCAGGATTAGCGGGAGGGCCGGGTAATGAGCAGTTCTTC.

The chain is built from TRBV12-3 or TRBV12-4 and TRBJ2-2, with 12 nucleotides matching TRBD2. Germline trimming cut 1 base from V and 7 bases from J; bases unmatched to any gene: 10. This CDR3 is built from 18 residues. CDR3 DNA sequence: TGTGCCAGCAGTTTAGTGCAACTAGCGGGAGGCTCCAACGGGGAGCTGTTTTTT. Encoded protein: CASSLVQLAGGSNGELFF.

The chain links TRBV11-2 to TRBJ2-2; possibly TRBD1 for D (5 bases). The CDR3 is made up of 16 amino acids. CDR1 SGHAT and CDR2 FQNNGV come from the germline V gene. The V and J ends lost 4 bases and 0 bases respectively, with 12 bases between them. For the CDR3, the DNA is TGTGCCAGCAGCTCCCCCGGCAGGGCGAACACCGGGGAGCTGTTTTTT. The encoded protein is CASSSPGRANTGELFF.

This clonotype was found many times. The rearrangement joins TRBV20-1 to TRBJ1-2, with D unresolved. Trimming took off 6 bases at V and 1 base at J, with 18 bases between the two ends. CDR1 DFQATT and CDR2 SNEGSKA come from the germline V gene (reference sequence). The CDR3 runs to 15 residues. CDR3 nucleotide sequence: TGCAGTGCGCCGAGCCTGGCCCTTTATAACTATGGCTACACCTTC. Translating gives CSAPSLALYNYGYTF.

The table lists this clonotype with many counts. Here the CDR3 DNA reads TGTGCCAGCAGCTTAGAGACTGCAGACACAGAGACCCAGTACTTC. Amino acid sequence: CASSLETADTETQYF. V gene TRBV7-9 combines with J gene TRBJ2-5; D gene ambiguous. The CDR3 has 15 amino acids. The ends were cut back, 1 base at V and 4 bases at J, with 13 bases in the middle. Germline V CDR1 and CDR2: SEHNR, FQNEAQ (reference sequence).

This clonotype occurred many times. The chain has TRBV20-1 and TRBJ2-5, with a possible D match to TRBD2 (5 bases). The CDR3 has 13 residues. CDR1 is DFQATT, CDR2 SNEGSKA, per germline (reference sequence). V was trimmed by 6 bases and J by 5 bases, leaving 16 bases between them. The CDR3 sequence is CSARTPGLETQYF. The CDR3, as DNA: TGCAGTGCCCGTACCCCGGGGTTGGAGACCCAGTACTTC.

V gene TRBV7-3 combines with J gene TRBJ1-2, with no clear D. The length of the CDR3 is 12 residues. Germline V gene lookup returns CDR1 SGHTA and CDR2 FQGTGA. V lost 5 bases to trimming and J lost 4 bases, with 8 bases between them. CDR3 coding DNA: TGTGCCAGCAGCATGGACGGCTATGGCTACACCTTC. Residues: CASSMDGYGYTF.

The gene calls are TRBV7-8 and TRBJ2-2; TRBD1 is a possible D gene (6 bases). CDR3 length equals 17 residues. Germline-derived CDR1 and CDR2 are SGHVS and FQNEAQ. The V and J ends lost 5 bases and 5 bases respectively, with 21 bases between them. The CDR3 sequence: CASSLKDRIGQTGELFF. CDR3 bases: TGTGCCAGCAGCCTAAAAGACAGAATCGGACAGACCGGGGAGCTGTTTTTT.

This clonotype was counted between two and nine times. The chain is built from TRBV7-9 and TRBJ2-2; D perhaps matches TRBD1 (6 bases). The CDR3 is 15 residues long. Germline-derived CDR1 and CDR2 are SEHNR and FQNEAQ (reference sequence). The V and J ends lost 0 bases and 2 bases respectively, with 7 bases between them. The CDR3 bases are TGTGCCAGCAGCTTAGCGGGGACAAACACCGGGGAGCTGTTTTTT. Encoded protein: CASSLAGTNTGELFF.

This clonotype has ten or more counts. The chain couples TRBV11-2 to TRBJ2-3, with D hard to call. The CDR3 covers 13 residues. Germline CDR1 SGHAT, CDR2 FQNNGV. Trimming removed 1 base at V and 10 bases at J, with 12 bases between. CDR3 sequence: CASSLVFDMPQYF. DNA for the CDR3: TGTGCCAGCAGCTTAGTCTTCGACATGCCGCAGTATTTT.